The T cell receptor (beta chain) under discussion was sequenced for a study of tumor-infiltrating lymphocytes in oesophageal squamous cell carcinoma. This clonotype was recorded many times. This CDR3 contains 15 residues. V shed 4 bases and J shed 1 base, with 14 bases lying between them. Germline V CDR1 and CDR2: MNHEY, SVGEGT. MiXCR, applied by TCRdb to the PCR reads, yields one record per CDR3 protein. The table shows about 12,000 distinct CDR3 sequences, with approximately 52% occurring only once. This chain connects TRBV6-2 or TRBV6-3 to TRBJ2-7; weak D call: TRBD2 (5 bases). This TCR was sampled from a female donor with esophageal squamous cell carcinoma. The material sequenced was esophageal tumor tissue. CDR3 sequence: CASSFLDFGSYEQYF. DNA of the CDR3: TGTGCCAGCAGTTTTCTGGACTTCGGGTCCTACGAGCAGTACTTC.